The clone carrying this T cell receptor (beta chain) has ten or more counts. Antigen specificity is unknown. This specimen comes from a study of neurological immune-mediated disorders. Findings and caveats of the study: None of the CDR3 amino acid sequences found in expanded clones was shared across subjects. This suggests that the TCR-beta repertoires were private in all groups. Whereas HTLV-1-associated myelopathy showed the most TCR clonal expansion, multiple sclerosis showed the least, with levels below those of healthy controls.

With 10-nucleotide random UMIs included, cDNA was synthesized by 5'RACE. Via MiXCR, TCRdb re-called the 5' RACE reads, giving one row per CDR3 protein. The sample holds 53,000 or so distinct CDR3 sequences, 12% seen once. This CDR3 is 15 amino acids long. CDR1 is SGHAT, CDR2 FQNNGV, per germline. V lost 4 bases, J lost 2 bases, and 12 bases lay in between. This TCR derives from a woman aged 60-75 years with HTLV-1-associated myelopathy (HAM/TSP). The source material was PBMCs. The chain employs TRBV11-2 and TRBJ2-1, with D possibly matching TRBD1 (5 bases). The CDR3 DNA follows: TGTGCCAGCAGCTCACTTCAGGGTCCCTACAATGAGCAGTTCTTC. It translates to CASSSLQGPYNEQFF.